The sequence of this TCR beta chain was determined in a study of control samples from healthy donors and cancer patients. Libraries were prepared by immunoSEQ multiplex PCR; TCRdb keeps only in-frame clonotypes and omits some of them. In the table there are under 130,000 clones, approximately 90% of which are singletons. The source material was PBMCs. This sequence originates from a man in his sixties with lung cancer.

The CDR3, as DNA: TGTGCCAGCAGCTTGACGGGACAGGGTGCGGGAGAGCAGTACTTC. It encodes CASSLTGQGAGEQYF. V is TRBV5-8 and J is TRBJ2-7, with TRBD1 identical over 9 bases. CDR3 length: 15 residues. Germline V gene data show CDR1 as SGHTS and CDR2 as YDEGEE. The V and J ends lost 1 base and 7 bases, in that order; junction bases with no gene match: 9.